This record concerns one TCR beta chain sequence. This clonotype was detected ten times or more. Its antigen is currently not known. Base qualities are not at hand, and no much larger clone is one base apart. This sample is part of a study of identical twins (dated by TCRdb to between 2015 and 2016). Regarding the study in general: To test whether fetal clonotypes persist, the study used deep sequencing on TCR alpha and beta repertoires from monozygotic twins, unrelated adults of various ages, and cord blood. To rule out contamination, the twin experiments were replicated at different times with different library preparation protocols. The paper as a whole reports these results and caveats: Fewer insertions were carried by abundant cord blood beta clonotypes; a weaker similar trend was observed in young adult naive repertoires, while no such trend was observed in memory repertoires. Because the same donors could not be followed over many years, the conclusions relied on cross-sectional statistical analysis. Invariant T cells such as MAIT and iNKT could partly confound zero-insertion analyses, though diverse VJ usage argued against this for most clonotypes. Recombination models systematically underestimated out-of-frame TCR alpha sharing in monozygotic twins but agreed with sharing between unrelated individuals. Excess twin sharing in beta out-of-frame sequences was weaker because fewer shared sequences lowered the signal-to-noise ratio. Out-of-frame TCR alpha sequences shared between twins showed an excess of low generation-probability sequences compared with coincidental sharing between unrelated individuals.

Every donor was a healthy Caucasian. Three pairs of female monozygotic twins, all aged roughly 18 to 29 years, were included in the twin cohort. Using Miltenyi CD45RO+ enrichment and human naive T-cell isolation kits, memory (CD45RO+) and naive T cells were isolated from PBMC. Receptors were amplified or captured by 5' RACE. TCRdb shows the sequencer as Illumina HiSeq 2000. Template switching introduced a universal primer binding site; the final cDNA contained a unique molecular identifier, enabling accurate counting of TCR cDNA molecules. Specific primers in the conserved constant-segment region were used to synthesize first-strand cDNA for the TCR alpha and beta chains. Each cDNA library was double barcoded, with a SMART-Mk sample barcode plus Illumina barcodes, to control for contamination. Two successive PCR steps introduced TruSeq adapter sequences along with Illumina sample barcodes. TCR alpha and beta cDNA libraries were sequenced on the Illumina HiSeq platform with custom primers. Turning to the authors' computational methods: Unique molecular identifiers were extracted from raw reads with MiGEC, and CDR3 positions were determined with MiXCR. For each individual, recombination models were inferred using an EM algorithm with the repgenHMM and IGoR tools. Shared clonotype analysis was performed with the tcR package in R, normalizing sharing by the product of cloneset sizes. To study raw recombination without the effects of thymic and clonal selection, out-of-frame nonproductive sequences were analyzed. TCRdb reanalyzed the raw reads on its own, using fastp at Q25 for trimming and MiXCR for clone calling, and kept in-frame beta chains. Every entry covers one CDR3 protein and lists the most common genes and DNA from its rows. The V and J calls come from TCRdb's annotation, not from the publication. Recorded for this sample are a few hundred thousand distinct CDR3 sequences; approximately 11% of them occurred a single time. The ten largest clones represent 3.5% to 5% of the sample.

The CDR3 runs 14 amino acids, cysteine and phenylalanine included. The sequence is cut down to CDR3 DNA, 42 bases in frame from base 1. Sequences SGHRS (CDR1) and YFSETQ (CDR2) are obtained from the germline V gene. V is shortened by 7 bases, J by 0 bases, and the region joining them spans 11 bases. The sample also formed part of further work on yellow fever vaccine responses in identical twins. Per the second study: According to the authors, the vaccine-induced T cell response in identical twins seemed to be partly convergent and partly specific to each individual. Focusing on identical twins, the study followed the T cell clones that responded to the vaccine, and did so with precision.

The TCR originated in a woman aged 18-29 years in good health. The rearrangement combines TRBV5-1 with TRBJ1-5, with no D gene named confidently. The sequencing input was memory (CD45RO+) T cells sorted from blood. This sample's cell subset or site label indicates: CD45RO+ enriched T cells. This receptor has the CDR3 CASGTGDSNQPQHF. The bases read TGCGCCAGCGGTACGGGAGATAGCAATCAGCCCCAGCATTTT.